Listed below are T cell receptor beta chains from one sample, sequenced in a study of shared clonotypes between healthy human individuals. Libraries were prepared by immunoSEQ multiplex PCR; TCRdb keeps only in-frame clonotypes and omits some of them. The sample yields about 1 million clones, roughly 75% seen once. Sequences were obtained from memory CD4+ T cells sorted from blood. The source is a man aged 18 to 30 in good health. The CDR3 runs from the conserved cysteine through the conserved F or W. A D gene is named only where the DNA matches it firmly. Size values are once, few and many counts, or a class for expanded clones, and some rows have none.

V	length	J	D	size	DNA	CDR3
TRBV2	11	TRBJ2-4	.	few	TGTGCCAGCGCGGGCAAAAACATTCAGTACTTC	CASAGKNIQYF
TRBV30	15	TRBJ1-5	TRBD1	.	TGTGCCTTCCGGGACAGGGGGTTTTTCAATCAGCCCCAGCATTTT	CAFRDRGFFNQPQHF
TRBV6-1	14	TRBJ1-2	TRBD1	.	TGTGCCAGCAGGGTATTGGGACAGCTCTATGGCTACACCTTC	CASRVLGQLYGYTF
TRBV5-1	14	TRBJ1-1	.	few	TGCGCCAGCAGCTTAGGGGGAGACGACACTGAAGCTTTCTTT	CASSLGGDDTEAFF
TRBV19	15	TRBJ1-1	TRBD1	few	TGTGCCAGTAGCCCCCTACAGGGGATGAACACTGAAGCTTTCTTT	CASSPLQGMNTEAFF
TRBV27	14	TRBJ1-6	.	.	TGTGCCAGCAGTCCGCGTGGAGGACATTCACCCCTCCACTTT	CASSPRGGHSPLHF
TRBV10-3	15	TRBJ1-1	.	few	TGTGCCATCAGTGAGTCAGGGCAGCTGAACACTGAAGCTTTCTTT	CAISESGQLNTEAFF
TRBV5-1	15	TRBJ2-3	TRBD2	.	TGCGCCAGCAGCTTGGGACTAGCGGGCACAGATACGCAGTATTTT	CASSLGLAGTDTQYF
TRBV6-1	16	TRBJ2-3	TRBD2	.	TGTGCCAGCAGTGAAGAGGTAGCGGGGGGTGCAGATACGCAGTATTTT	CASSEEVAGGADTQYF
TRBV28	15	TRBJ1-2	TRBD1	.	TGTGCCAGCAGTTTATCAGGGGGGTCCGGCTATGGCTACACCTTC	CASSLSGGSGYGYTF
TRBV28	15	TRBJ2-7	.	.	TGTGCCAGCAGTTTACCGGGGGGACAGGCCTACGAGCAGTACTTC	CASSLPGGQAYEQYF
TRBV2	15	TRBJ2-5	.	few	TGTGCCAGCAGTGCCAGCGTCGATAGGGGAGAGACCCAGTACTTC	CASSASVDRGETQYF
TRBV5-1	13	TRBJ1-2	.	.	TGCGCCAGCAGCTTGTACAGCAGCTATGGCTACACCTTC	CASSLYSSYGYTF
TRBV19	13	TRBJ1-5	.	.	TGTGCCAGTAGTATGAGCAGCAATCAGCCCCAGCATTTT	CASSMSSNQPQHF
TRBV4-3	18	TRBJ2-4	TRBD2	.	TGCGCCAGCAGCCAAGAAGGGTTCGCTAGCGGAGCCAAGAACATTCAGTACTTC	CASSQEGFASGAKNIQYF
TRBV6-6	14	TRBJ2-2	.	.	TGTGCCAGCAGTGACAGGTCGAACACCGGGGAGCTGTTTTTT	CASSDRSNTGELFF
TRBV7-2	15	TRBJ1-5	.	.	TGTGCCAGCAGCTTTCAGGACGATAGCAATCAGCCCCAGCATTTT	CASSFQDDSNQPQHF
TRBV4-1	13	TRBJ1-1	.	.	TGCGCCAGCGGCCAAGGGAGGGGCACTGAAGCTTTCTTT	CASGQGRGTEAFF
TRBV5-1	15	TRBJ2-2	.	.	TGCGCCAGCAGCTTGAGTCCAGGGGTCACCGGGGAGCTGTTTTTT	CASSLSPGVTGELFF
TRBV7-2	14	TRBJ1-6	.	few	TGTGCCAGCAGCCGGGACTCCTATAATTCACCCCTCCACTTT	CASSRDSYNSPLHF
TRBV5-1	14	TRBJ1-1	.	few	TGCGCCAGCAGCTCCTCTGGCATGAACACTGAAGCTTTCTTT	CASSSSGMNTEAFF
TRBV6-1	15	TRBJ1-2	.	.	TGTGCCAGCAGTGACAGGGGAGAGGGGCACTATGGCTACACCTTC	CASSDRGEGHYGYTF
TRBV28	15	TRBJ1-6	.	.	TGTGCCAGCAGTTCCACCGACAGGTATAATTCACCCCTCCACTTT	CASSSTDRYNSPLHF
TRBV4-1	17	TRBJ1-2	.	.	TGCGCCAGCAGCCAGAATTTTGGCGGAGGGGAAAGGTATGGCTACACCTTC	CASSQNFGGGERYGYTF
TRBV5-1	14	TRBJ1-1	.	few	TGCGCCAGCAGCTTGGCAACGGGGGTGGCTGAAGCTTTCTTT	CASSLATGVAEAFF
TRBV5-4	13	TRBJ1-5	.	few	TGTGCCAGCAGCTTAGGGATCGATCAGCCCCAGCATTTT	CASSLGIDQPQHF
TRBV30	14	TRBJ1-3	.	.	TGTGCCTGGAGTGTGGGAGGGTCTGGAAACACCATATATTTT	CAWSVGGSGNTIYF
TRBV2	12	TRBJ2-7	.	.	TGTGCCAGCACAGGCCTCTCTTACGAGCAGTACTTC	CASTGLSYEQYF
TRBV14	13	TRBJ1-6	.	.	TGTGCCAGCAGCCACAGGGATAATTCACCCCTCCACTTT	CASSHRDNSPLHF
TRBV9	14	TRBJ1-5	.	.	TGTGCCAGCAGCCCAGGACAAAGCAATCAGCCCCAGCATTTT	CASSPGQSNQPQHF
TRBV30	14	TRBJ2-5	.	.	TGTGCCTGGAGCTCTCTGGCGGGGCTGGAGACCCAGTACTTC	CAWSSLAGLETQYF
TRBV28	15	TRBJ1-2	.	once	TGTGCCAGCAGTTTGGGATCTCTGACGGGTTATGGCTACACCTTC	CASSLGSLTGYGYTF
TRBV19	16	TRBJ1-2	TRBD1	.	TGTGCCAGTAGTGCCTGGACAGGGGGCAAGAACTATGGCTACACCTTC	CASSAWTGGKNYGYTF
TRBV15	14	TRBJ2-7	.	.	TGTGCCACCAGCAAGGAGGCGGGGACCTACGAGCAGTACTTC	CATSKEAGTYEQYF
TRBV19	14	TRBJ2-7	.	.	TGTGCCAGTAGTATGCCAGGGGGGGGATACGAGCAGTACTTC	CASSMPGGGYEQYF
TRBV10-1	15	TRBJ1-1	.	few	TGCGCCAGCAGTGAGTCGAGAGTTTCGGGGGCCGGGGCTTTCTTT	CASSESRVSGAGAFF
TRBV2	15	TRBJ2-7	TRBD2	.	TGTGCCAGCAGTGTGGGGCGCGGGGGTGTCTACGAGCAGTACTTC	CASSVGRGGVYEQYF
TRBV5-4	13	TRBJ1-6	.	.	TGTGCCAGCAGCTTGGAAGGGAGCTCACCCCTCCACTTT	CASSLEGSSPLHF
TRBV5-1	15	TRBJ1-5	TRBD1	.	TGCGCCAGCAGCTTGGAGGGGGCGCTAGGTCAGCCCCAGCATTTT	CASSLEGALGQPQHF
TRBV19	16	TRBJ2-5	TRBD1	.	TGTGCCAGTAGCGAGCCAGGGGGCGGCGGAAAAGAGACCCAGTACTTC	CASSEPGGGGKETQYF
TRBV19	14	TRBJ1-2	.	.	TGTGCCAGTAGTGACCCCATCTTAGGGCATGGCTACACCTTC	CASSDPILGHGYTF
TRBV2	15	TRBJ1-2	TRBD1	.	TGTGCCAGCAGTGAATTTCGGCAGGGGGCTGATGGCTACACCTTC	CASSEFRQGADGYTF
TRBV5-4	15	TRBJ1-2	TRBD1	few	TGTGCCAGCAGCTCGCGGACAGGGAATAACTATGGCTACACCTTC	CASSSRTGNNYGYTF
TRBV7-2	14	TRBJ2-3	.	.	TGTGCCAGCAGCCCTGGAGGGCGCACAGATACGCAGTATTTT	CASSPGGRTDTQYF
TRBV5-1	13	TRBJ1-1	.	once	TGCGCCAGCAGCTTAGGCAAGAACACTGAAGCTTTCTTT	CASSLGKNTEAFF
TRBV5-4	18	TRBJ2-4	TRBD2	once	TGTGCCTCCGGGACTAGCGGGGGGGGACCCCTAGCCAAAAACATTCAGTACTTC	CASGTSGGGPLAKNIQYF
TRBV30	15	TRBJ2-1	.	once	TGTGCCTGGAACAGTCAGGCAGGGGGGATCAATGAGCAGTTCTTC	CAWNSQAGGINEQFF
TRBV7-2	16	TRBJ2-3	TRBD2	once	TGTGCCAGCAGGCCCGCGTTAGCGGGAGGCGCAGATACGCAGTATTTT	CASRPALAGGADTQYF
TRBV7-9	16	TRBJ2-7	.	.	TGTGCCAGCACCTCCTATGGTGGGGTCAACTCCTACGAGCAGTACTTC	CASTSYGGVNSYEQYF
TRBV10-3	15	TRBJ2-1	TRBD2	.	TGTGCCATCAGCCAGGGCCAGCGGGGGAAGGGTGAGCAGTTCTTC	CAISQGQRGKGEQFF
TRBV7-2	12	TRBJ2-7	.	.	TGTGCCAGCAGCCCGTCCCCGTACGAGCAGTACTTC	CASSPSPYEQYF